The 9 T cell receptor beta chains below were found in one sample sequenced in a study of patients with pleural tuberculosis. TCRdb used MiXCR to reprocess the reads, holding one entry per CDR3 protein. The table has around 50,000 distinct CDR3 sequences, approximately 7.5% seen once; the top ten hold around 16%. The receptors were sampled from a human donor with pleural tuberculosis.

This clonotype appeared many times. J is TRBJ2-3 and V is TRBV6-2 or TRBV6-3; 7 positions agree with TRBD2. Germline values: CDR1 MNHEY, CDR2 SVGEGT. The CDR3 totals 17 residues. Germline trimming cut 2 bases from V and 5 bases from J; bases unmatched to any gene: 13. Written as DNA, the CDR3 is TGTGCCAGCAGTTACGAGGCGGGAGTGAATCAGGGAGATACGCAGTATTTT. Translating it yields CASSYEAGVNQGDTQYF.

The chain employs TRBV3-1 and TRBJ2-7; no definite D call. Germline lookup yields CDR1 LGHDT and CDR2 YNNKEL (reference sequence). V lost 3 bases and J 4 bases, leaving 7 bases between the germline ends. The CDR3 sequence is 12 residues long. The DNA for the CDR3 is TGTGCCAGCAGCCAGGGCGAGTACGAGCAGTACTTC. Its translation is CASSQGEYEQYF.

This clonotype was counted ten times or more. The chain has TRBV28 and TRBJ2-5; 8 bases line up with TRBD1. Germline V lookup: CDR1 MDHEN, CDR2 SYDVKM. The CDR3 sequence is 12 residues long. The CDR3 spells CATRGLQETQYF. The CDR3 nucleotides are TGTGCGACCAGGGGGCTCCAAGAGACCCAGTACTTC.

The table lists this clonotype with many counts. The chain uses TRBV20-1 and TRBJ1-1; D is ambiguous. The CDR3 contains 12 residues. The V end lost 7 bases, the J end lost 1 base, and 10 bases lay between the germline ends. Germline CDR1 reads DFQATT; CDR2 reads SNEGSKA (reference sequence). In DNA form, the CDR3 reads TGCAGTGGGAGTTGGAGGAACACTGAAGCTTTCTTT. The encoded protein is CSGSWRNTEAFF.

This clonotype was seen more than once but under ten times. The rearrangement joins TRBV14 to TRBJ1-1, with D tentatively TRBD1 (5 bases). The germline CDR1 and CDR2 sequences are SGHDN and FVKESK. V lost 4 bases, J lost 4 bases, and 16 bases lay in between. The CDR3 consists of 15 residues. The CDR3 sequence: CASSPPTGRGTEAFF. Here the CDR3 DNA reads TGTGCCAGCAGCCCGCCCACCGGGAGGGGCACTGAAGCTTTCTTT.

This clonotype was seen repeatedly, ten times or more. The chain links TRBV6-2 or TRBV6-3 to TRBJ2-3; D is perhaps TRBD1 (6 bases). Deletions cut 2 bases from V and 6 bases from J, with 12 bases between. This CDR3 has 14 amino acids. Germline V gene sequence: CDR1 MNHEY, CDR2 SVGEGT. The CDR3 loop reads CASSYATGSDTQYF. The DNA of the CDR3 is TGTGCCAGCAGTTACGCAACAGGGTCGGATACGCAGTATTTT.

The genes are TRBV11-2 and TRBJ2-7; D possibly corresponds to TRBD2 (6 bases). With 6 bases removed from V and 6 bases from J, the gap between germline ends came to 15 bases. The germline gives CDR1 SGHAT, CDR2 FQNNGV. The CDR3 spans 13 residues. This CDR3 reads CASSFSGGSEQYF. In DNA, the CDR3 is TGTGCCAGCAGTTTCTCTGGGGGGTCCGAGCAGTACTTC.

In its sample, this clonotype was seen many times. The chain combines TRBV28 with TRBJ1-2; D is possibly TRBD1 (5 bases). CDR1 and CDR2 from the germline V gene are MDHEN and SYDVKM. The CDR3 length is 14 residues. The V gene lost 4 bases and the J gene lost 7 bases, with 16 bases spanning the gap. The CDR3 loop is CASSSDSKGLGYTF. CDR3 DNA sequence: TGTGCCAGCAGTTCCGACAGTAAGGGGCTTGGCTACACCTTC.

In its sample, this clonotype was seen many times. This chain joins TRBV6-1 and TRBJ2-2, with a weak D call TRBD2 (6 bases). There are 14 residues in the CDR3. The germline V gene has CDR1 MNHNS and CDR2 SASEGT. V lost 6 bases and J 6 bases, leaving 14 bases between the germline ends. CDR3 DNA: TGTGCCAGCAGCACGGGAGAACACCCCGGGGAGCTGTTTTTT. This encodes CASSTGEHPGELFF.